The clone carrying this T cell receptor (beta chain) was seen at least ten times. Trimming removed 0 bases from V and 4 bases from J, with 10 bases in between. This CDR3 has 15 amino acids. CDR1 is MNHEY and CDR2 is SVGAGI in the germline V gene. The data derive from a study of Graves' ophthalmopathy and Graves' hyperthyroidism. RNA transcripts served as template for amplifying TCR beta CDR3 sequences. RT-PCR in the first round used HTBI primers; a second-round multiplex PCR followed. TCRdb itself ran the multiplex PCR reads through MiXCR, one entry per CDR3 protein. The sample has around 470,000 distinct CDR3 sequences; approximately 15% are singletons.

V and J are TRBV6-5 and TRBJ1-3, with no clear D. The sequenced sample was blood. The TCR sequence derives from a woman aged 25 to 39 with Graves' ophthalmopathy. Here the CDR3 reads CASSYSVMRGNTIYF. Here the CDR3 DNA reads TGTGCCAGCAGTTACTCCGTTATGAGAGGAAACACCATATATTTT.